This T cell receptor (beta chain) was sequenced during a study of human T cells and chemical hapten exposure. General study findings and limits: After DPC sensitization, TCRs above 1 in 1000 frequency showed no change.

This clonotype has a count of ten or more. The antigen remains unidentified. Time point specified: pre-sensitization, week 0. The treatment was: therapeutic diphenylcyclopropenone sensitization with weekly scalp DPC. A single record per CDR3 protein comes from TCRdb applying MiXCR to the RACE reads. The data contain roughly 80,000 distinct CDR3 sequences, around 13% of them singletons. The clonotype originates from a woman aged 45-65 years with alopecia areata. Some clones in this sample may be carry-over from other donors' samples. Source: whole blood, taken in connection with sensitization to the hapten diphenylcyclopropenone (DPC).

The CDR3, as DNA: TGCAGCGCTGGACAGAGCTACGAGCAGTACTTC. It is translated as CSAGQSYEQYF. V usage is TRBV29-1 and J usage is TRBJ2-7; D perhaps matches TRBD1 (6 bases). Germline loops: CDR1 SQVTM, CDR2 ANQGSEA. CDR3 length equals 11 residues. The ends were cut back, 7 bases at V and 3 bases at J, with 10 bases in the middle.